This T cell receptor beta chain was recorded in a study of CD8 T cells in Susac syndrome. General study results and limits: The study acknowledged a relatively small number of individuals in its TCR sequencing and HLA analysis.

It was with random hexamers that about 0.45 to 1 ug RNA was reverse transcribed. The authors amplified TCR beta CDR3 across 54 Vbeta and 13 Jbeta using immunoSEQ multiplex PCR. In TCRdb, the immunoSEQ multiplex PCR reads were re-called with MiXCR into one record per CDR3 protein. The table has around 180,000 distinct CDR3 sequences, under 95% seen once. TCR beta from blood CD8+ and CD4+ T cells was sequenced. The multiple sclerosis controls comprised treatment-naive patients whose relapsing-remitting disease was stable or active. Comments on this clonotype: What it recognizes is unknown.

CDR3 length: 14 residues. The germline CDR1 and CDR2 sequences are MDHEN and SYDVKM. V was shortened by 5 bases and J by 4 bases, with 14 bases between the two germline ends. The sequenced sample consisted of CD4+ T cells from PBMCs. V gene TRBV28 combines with J gene TRBJ1-2; no clear D. The TCR was taken from a human donor with multiple sclerosis. The DNA of the CDR3 is TGTGCCAGCAGTCACGGATCTAATAGCTATGGCTACACCTTC. Amino acid sequence: CASSHGSNSYGYTF.